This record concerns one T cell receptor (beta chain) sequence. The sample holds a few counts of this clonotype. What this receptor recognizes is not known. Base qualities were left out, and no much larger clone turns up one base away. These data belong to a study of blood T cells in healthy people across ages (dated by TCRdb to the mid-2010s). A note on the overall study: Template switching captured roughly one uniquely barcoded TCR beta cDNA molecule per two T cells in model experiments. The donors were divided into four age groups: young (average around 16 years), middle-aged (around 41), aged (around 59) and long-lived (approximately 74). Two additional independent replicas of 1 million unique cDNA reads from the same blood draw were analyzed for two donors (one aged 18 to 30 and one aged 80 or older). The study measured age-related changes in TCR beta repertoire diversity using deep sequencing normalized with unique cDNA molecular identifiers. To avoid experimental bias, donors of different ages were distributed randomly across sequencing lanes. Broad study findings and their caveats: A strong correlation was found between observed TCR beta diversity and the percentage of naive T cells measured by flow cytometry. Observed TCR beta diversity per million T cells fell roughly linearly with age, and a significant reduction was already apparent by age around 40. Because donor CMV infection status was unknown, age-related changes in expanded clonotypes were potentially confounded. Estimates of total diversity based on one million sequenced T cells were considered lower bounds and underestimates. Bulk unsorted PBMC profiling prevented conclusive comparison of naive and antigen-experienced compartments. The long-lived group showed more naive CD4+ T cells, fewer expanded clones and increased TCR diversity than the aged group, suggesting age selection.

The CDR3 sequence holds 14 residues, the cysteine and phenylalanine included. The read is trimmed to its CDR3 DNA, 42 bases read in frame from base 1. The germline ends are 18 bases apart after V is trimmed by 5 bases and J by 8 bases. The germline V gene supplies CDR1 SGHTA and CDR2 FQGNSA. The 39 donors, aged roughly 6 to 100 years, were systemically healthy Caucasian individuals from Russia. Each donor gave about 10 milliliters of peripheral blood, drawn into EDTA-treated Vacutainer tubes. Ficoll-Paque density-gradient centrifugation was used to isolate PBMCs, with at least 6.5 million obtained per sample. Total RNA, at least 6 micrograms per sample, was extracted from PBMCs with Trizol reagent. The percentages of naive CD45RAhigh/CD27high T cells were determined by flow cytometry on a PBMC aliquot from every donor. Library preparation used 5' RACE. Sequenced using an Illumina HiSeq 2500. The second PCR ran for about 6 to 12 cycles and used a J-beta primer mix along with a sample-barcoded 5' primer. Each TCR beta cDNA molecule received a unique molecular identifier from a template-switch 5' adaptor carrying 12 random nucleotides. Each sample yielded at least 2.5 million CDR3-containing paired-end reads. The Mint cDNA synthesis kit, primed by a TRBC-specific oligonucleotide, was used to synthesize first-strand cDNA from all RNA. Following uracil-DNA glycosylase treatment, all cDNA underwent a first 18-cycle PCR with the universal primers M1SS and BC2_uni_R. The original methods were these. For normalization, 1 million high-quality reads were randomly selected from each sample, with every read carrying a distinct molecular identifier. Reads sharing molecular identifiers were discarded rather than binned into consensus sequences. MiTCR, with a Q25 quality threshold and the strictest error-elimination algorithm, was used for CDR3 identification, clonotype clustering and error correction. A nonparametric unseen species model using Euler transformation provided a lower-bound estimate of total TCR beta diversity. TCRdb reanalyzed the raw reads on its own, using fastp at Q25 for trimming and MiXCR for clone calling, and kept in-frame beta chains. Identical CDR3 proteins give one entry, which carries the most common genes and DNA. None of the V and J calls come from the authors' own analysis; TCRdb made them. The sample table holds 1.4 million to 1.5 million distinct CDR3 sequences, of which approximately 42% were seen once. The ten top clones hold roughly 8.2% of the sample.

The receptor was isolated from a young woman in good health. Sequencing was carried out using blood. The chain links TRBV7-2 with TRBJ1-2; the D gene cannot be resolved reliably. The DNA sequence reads TGTGCCAGCAGCCCCTATGCGGGTCTTAAAGGCTACACCTTC. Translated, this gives CASSPYAGLKGYTF.